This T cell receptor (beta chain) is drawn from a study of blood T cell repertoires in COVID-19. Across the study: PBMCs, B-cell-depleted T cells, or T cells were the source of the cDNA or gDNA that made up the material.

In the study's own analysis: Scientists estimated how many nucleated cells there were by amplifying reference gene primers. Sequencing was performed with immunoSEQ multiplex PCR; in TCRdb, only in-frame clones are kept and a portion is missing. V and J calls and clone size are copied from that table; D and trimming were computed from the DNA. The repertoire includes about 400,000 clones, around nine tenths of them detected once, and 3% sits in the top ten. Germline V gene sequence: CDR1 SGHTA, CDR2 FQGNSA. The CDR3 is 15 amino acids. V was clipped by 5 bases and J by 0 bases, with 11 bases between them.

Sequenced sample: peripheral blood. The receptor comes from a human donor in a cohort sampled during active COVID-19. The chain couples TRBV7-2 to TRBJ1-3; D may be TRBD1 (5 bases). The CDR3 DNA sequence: TGTGCCAGCAGCCGCACAGGCCTCTCTGGAAACACCATATATTTT. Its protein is CASSRTGLSGNTIYF.